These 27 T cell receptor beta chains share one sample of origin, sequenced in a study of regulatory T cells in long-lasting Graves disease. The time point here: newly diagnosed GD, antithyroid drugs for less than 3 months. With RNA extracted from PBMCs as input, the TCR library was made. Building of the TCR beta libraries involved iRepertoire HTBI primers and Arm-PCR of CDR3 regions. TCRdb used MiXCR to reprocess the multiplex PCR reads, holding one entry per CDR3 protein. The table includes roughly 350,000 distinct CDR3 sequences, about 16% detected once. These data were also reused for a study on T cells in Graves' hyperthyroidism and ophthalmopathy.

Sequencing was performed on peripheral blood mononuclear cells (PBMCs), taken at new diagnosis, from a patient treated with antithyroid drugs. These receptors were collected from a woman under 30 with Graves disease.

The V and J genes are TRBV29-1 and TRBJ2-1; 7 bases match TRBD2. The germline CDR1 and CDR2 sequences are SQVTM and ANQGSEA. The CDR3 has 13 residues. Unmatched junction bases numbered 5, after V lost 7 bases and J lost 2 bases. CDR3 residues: CSGRGITYNEQFF. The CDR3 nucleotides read TGCAGCGGGCGGGGGATCACCTACAATGAGCAGTTCTTC.

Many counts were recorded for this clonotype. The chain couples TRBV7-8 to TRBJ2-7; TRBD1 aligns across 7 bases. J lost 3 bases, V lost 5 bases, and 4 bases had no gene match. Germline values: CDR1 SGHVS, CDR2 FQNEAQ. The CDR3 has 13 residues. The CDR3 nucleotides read TGTGCCAGCAGCCAAGACAGGGACTACGAGCAGTACTTC. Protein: CASSQDRDYEQYF. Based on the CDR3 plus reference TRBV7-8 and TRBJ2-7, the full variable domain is GAGVSQSPRYKVAKRGQDVALRCDPISGHVSLFWYQQALGQGPEFLTYFQNEAQLDKSGLPSDRFFAERPEGSVSTLKIQRTQQEDSAVYLCASSQDRDYEQYFGPGTRLTVT.

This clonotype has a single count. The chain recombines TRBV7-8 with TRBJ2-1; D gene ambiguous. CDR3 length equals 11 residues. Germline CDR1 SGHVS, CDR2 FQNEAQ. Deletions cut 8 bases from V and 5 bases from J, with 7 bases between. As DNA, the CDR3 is TGTGCCAGCCAACTGGACAATGAGCAGTTCTTC. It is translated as CASQLDNEQFF. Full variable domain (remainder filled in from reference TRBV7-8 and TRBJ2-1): GAGVSQSPRYKVAKRGQDVALRCDPISGHVSLFWYQQALGQGPEFLTYFQNEAQLDKSGLPSDRFFAERPEGSVSTLKIQRTQQEDSAVYLCASQLDNEQFFGPGTRLTVL.

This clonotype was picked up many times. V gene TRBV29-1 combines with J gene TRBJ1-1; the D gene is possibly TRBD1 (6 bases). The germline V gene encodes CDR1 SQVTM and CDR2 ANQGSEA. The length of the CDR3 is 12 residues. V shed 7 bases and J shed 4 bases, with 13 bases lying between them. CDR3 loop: CSAGQFRTEAFF. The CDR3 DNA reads TGCAGCGCTGGACAGTTTCGCACTGAAGCTTTCTTT.

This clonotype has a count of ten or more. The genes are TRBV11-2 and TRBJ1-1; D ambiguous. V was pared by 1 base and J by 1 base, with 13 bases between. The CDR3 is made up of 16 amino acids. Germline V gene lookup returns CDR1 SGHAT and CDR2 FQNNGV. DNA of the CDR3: TGTGCCAGCAGCTTAGTGATGCGTCATCCGAACACTGAAGCTTTCTTT. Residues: CASSLVMRHPNTEAFF.

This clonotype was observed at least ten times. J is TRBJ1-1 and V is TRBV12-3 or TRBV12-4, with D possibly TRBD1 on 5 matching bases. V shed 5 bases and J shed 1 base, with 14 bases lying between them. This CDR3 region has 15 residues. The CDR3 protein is CASSGAAGPNTEAFF. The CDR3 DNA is TGTGCCAGCAGTGGGGCAGCGGGCCCGAACACTGAAGCTTTCTTT.

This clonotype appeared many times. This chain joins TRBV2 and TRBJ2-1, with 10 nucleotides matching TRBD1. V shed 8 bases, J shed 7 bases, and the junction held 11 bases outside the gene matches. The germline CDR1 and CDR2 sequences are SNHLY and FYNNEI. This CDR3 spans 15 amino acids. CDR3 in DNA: TGTGCCAGCCTGTTTACGGGACAGGGGTTAAATGAGCAGTTCTTC. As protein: CASLFTGQGLNEQFF.

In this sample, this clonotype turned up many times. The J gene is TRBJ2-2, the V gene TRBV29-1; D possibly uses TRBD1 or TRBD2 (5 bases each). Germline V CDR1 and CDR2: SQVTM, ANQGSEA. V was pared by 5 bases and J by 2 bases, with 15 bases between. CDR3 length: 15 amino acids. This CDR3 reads CSVRAGTVNTGELFF. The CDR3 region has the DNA TGCAGCGTTCGAGCCGGGACGGTAAACACCGGGGAGCTGTTTTTT.

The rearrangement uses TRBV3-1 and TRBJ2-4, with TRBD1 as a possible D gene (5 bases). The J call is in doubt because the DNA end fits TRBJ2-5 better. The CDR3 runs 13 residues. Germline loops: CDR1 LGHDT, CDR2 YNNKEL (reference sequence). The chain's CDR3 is CASIQGSQETQYF. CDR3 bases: TGTGCCAGTATCCAGGGATCGCAAGAGACCCAGTACTTC.

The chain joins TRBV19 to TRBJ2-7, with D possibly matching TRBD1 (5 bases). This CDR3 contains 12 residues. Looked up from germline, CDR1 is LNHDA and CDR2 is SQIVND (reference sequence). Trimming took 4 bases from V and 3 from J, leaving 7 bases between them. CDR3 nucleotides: TGTGCCAGTAGTAGGGGCGACTACGAGCAGTACTTC. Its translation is CASSRGDYEQYF. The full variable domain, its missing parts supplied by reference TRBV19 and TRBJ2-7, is DGGITQSPKYLFRKEGQNVTLSCEQNLNHDAMYWYRQDPGQGLRLIYYSQIVNDFQKGDIAEGYSVSREKKESFPLTVTSAQKNPTAFYLCASSRGDYEQYFGPGTRLTVT.

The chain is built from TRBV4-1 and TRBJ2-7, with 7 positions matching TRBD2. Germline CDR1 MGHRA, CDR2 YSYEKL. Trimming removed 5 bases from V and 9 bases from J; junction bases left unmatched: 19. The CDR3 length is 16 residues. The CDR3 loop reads CASSSEVGTKSRGQYF. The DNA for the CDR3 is TGCGCCAGCAGCTCAGAGGTCGGGACTAAATCGCGCGGGCAGTACTTC.

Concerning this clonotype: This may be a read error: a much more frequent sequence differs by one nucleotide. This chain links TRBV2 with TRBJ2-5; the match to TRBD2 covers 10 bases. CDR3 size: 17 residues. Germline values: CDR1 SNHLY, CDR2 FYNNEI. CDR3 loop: CASKVFSGGASQETQDF. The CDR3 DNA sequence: TGTGCCAGCAAAGTGTTCAGCGGGGGGGCATCCCAAGAGACCCAGGACTTC.

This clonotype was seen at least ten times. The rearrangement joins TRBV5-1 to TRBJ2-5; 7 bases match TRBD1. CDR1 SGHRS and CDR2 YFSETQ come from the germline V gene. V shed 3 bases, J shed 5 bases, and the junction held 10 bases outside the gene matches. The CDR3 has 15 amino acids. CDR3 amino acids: CASSWQTGSGETQYF. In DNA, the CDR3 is TGCGCCAGCAGCTGGCAGACAGGGTCTGGGGAGACCCAGTACTTC.

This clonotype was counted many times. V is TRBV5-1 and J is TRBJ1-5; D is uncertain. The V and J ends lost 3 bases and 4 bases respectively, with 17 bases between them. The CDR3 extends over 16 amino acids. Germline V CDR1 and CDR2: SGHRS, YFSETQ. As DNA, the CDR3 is TGCGCCAGCAGCTCCGGGGAAAGAGGACGAAATCAGCCCCAGCATTTT. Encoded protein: CASSSGERGRNQPQHF. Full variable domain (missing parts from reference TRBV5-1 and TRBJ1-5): KAGVTQTPRYLIKTRGQQVTLSCSPISGHRSVSWYQQTPGQGLQFLFEYFSETQRNKGNFPGRFSGRQFSNSRSEMNVSTLELGDSALYLCASSSGERGRNQPQHFGDGTRLSIL.

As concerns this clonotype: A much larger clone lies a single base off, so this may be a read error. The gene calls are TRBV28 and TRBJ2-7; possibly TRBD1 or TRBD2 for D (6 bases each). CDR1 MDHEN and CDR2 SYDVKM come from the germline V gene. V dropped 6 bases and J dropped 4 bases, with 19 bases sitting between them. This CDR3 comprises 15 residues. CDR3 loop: CASSPGAIMVYEQYF. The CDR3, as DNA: TGTGCCAGCAGCCCGGGGGCAATTATGGTATACGAGCAGTACTTC.

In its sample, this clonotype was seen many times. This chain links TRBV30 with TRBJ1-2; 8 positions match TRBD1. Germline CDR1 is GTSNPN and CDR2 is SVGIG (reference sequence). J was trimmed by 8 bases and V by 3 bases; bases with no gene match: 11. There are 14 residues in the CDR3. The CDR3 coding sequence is TGTGCCTGGAGGGTCGGCAGGGGGCCGTCAGGCTACACCTTC. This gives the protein CAWRVGRGPSGYTF.

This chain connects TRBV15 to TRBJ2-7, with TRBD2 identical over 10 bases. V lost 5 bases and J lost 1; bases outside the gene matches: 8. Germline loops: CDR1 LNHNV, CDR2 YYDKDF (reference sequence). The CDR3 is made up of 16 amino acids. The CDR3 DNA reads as TGTGCCACCAGCCCAGGACTAGCGGACCGATCCTACGAGCAGTACTTC. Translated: CATSPGLADRSYEQYF.

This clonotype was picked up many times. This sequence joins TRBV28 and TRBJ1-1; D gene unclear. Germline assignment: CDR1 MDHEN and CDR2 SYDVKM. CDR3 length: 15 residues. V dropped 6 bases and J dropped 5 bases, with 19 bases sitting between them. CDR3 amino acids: CASRPPAGSETEAFF. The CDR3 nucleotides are TGTGCCAGCAGGCCCCCTGCGGGGTCGGAGACTGAAGCTTTCTTT.

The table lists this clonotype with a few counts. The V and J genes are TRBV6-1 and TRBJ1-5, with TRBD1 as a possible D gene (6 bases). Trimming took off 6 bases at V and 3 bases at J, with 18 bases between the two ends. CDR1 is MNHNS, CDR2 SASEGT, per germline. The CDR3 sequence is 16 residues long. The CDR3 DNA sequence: TGTGCCAGCAGGCCGAATCGGGACACCAACAATCAGCCCCAGCATTTT. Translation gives CASRPNRDTNNQPQHF.

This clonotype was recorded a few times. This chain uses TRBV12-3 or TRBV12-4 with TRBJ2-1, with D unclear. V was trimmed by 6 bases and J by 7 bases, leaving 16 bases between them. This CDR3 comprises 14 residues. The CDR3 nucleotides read TGTGCCAGCAGCAGCGCGACACGTTCGAATGAGCAGTTCTTC. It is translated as CASSSATRSNEQFF.

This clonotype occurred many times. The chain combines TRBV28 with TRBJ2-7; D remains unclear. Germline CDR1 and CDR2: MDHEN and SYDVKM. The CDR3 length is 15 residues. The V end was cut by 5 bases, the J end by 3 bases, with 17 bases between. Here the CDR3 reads CASSPSALTDYEQYF. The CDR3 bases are TGTGCCAGCAGTCCCTCTGCTTTGACGGACTACGAGCAGTACTTC.

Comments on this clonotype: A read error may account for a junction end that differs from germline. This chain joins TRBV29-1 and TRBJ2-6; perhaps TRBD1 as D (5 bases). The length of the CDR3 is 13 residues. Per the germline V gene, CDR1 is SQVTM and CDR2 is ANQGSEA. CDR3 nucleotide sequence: TGCAGCGTTGATGACTCTGGGGCCAACTTCCTGACTTTC. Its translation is CSVDDSGANFLTF. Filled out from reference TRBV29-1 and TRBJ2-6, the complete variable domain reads SAVISQKPSRDICQRGTSLTIQCQVDSQVTMMFWYRQQPGQSLTLIATANQGSEATYESGFVIDKFPISRPNLTFSTLTVSNMSPEDSSIYLCSVDDSGANFLTFGAGSRLTVL.

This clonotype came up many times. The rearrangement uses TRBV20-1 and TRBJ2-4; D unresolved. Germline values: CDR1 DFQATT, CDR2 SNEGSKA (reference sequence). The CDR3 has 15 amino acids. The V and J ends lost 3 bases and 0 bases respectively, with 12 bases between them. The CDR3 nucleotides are TGCAGTGCTAGCCGGGTGGTACCAGCCAAAAACATTCAGTACTTC. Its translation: CSASRVVPAKNIQYF.

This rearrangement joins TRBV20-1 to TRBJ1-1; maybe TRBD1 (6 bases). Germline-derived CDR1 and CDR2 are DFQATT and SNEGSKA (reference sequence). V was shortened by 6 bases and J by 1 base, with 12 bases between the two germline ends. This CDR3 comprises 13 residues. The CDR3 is CSAEYRENTEAFF. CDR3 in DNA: TGCAGTGCCGAATACAGGGAGAACACTGAAGCTTTCTTT.

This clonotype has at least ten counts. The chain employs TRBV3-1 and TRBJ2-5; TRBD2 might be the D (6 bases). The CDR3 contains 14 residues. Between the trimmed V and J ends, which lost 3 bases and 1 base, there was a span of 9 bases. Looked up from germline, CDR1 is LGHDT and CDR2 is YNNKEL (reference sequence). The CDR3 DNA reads TGTGCCAGCAGCCACGGCGGGGCCCAAGAGACCCAGTACTTC. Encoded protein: CASSHGGAQETQYF.

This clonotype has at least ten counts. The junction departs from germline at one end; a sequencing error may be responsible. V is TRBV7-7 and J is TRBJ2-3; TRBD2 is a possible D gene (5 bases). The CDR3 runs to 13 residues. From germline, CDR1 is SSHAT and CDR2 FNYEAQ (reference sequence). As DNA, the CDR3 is TGTGCTAGCAGCTTAGCGTCGGCGGATACGCAGTATTTT. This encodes CASSLASADTQYF.

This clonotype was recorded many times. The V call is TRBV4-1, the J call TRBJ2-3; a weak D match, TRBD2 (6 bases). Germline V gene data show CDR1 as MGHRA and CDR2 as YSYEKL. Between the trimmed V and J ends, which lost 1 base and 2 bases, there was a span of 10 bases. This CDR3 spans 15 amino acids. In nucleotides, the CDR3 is TGCGCCAGCAGCCAAGCCGGGGGAAACACAGATACGCAGTATTTT. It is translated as CASSQAGGNTDTQYF.